The present TCR beta chain was sequenced within a study of T cell changes during pregnancy in multiple sclerosis. CDR1 and CDR2 (germline): SGHVS, FQNEAQ. With V trimmed by 3 bases and J by 0 bases, 10 bases remained unmatched. This CDR3 region has 17 residues. The repertoire was sequenced with immunoSEQ multiplex PCR; TCRdb's copy has only in-frame clones and lacks some. Among 40,000 to 55,000 clones listed, about 90% were seen once. This receptor was taken from a female donor in good health, enrolled as a control in a pregnancy study. The material was peripheral blood, obtained in the second trimester of pregnancy. This sequence joins TRBV7-8 and TRBJ1-1, with TRBD1 identical over 7 bases. The CDR3 here is CASSFVRGRGVNTEAFF. In DNA, the CDR3 is TGTGCCAGCAGCTTTGTAAGGGGGCGCGGGGTGAACACTGAAGCTTTCTTT.